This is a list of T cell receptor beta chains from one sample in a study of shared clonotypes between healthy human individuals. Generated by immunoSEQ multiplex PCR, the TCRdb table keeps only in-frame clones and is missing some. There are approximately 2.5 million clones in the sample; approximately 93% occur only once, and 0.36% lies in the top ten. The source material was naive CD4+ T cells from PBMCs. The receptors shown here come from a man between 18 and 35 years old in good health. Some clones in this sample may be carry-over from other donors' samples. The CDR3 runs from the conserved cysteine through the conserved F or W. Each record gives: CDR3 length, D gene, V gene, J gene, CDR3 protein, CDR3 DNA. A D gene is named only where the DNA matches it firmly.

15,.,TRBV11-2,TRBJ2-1,CASSRLASSYNEQFF,TGTGCCAGCAGCAGGCTAGCGAGCTCCTACAATGAGCAGTTCTTC
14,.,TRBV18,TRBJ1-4,CASSSGAPGEKLFF,TGTGCCAGCTCGAGCGGGGCCCCTGGTGAAAAACTGTTTTTT
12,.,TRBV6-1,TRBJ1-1,CASSYLRTEAFF,TGTGCCAGCAGCTACTTGAGAACTGAAGCTTTCTTT
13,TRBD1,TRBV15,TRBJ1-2,CATSNSGGYGYTF,TGTGCCACCAGCAATTCAGGGGGCTATGGCTACACCTTC
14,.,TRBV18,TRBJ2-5,CASSPTTGFETQYF,TGTGCCAGCTCACCAACAACAGGGTTCGAGACCCAGTACTTC
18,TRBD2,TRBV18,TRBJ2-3,CASSPSATSGLRTDTQYF,TGTGCCAGCTCACCAAGTGCCACTAGCGGTCTTCGCACAGATACGCAGTATTTT
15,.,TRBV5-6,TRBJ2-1,CASSRELRQYNEQFF,TGTGCCAGCAGTAGAGAACTCAGGCAATACAATGAGCAGTTCTTC
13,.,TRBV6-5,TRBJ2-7,CASRARSPAGQYF,TGTGCCAGCAGGGCCCGGTCCCCAGCGGGGCAGTACTTC
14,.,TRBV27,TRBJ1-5,CASSLRRENQPQHF,TGTGCCAGCAGTTTACGACGGGAAAATCAGCCCCAGCATTTT
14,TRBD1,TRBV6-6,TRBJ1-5,CASSWDRHNQPQHF,TGTGCCAGCAGTTGGGACAGGCACAATCAGCCCCAGCATTTT
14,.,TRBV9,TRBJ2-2,CASSVVPDTGELFF,TGTGCCAGCAGCGTAGTACCCGACACCGGGGAGCTGTTTTTT
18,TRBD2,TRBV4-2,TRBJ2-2,CASSPVIAGGPRTGELFF,TGTGCCAGCAGCCCCGTGATAGCGGGAGGGCCAAGGACCGGGGAGCTGTTTTTT
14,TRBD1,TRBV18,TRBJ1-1,CASSTRQGDTEAFF,TGTGCCAGCTCAACTAGACAGGGTGACACTGAAGCTTTCTTT
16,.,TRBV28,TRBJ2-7,CASSSAAGTVTYEQYF,TGTGCCAGCAGTTCCGCCGCAGGGACGGTTACCTACGAGCAGTACTTC
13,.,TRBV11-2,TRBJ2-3,CASSLQLTDTQYF,TGTGCCAGCAGCCTCCAGCTGACAGATACGCAGTATTTT
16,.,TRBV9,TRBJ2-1,CASSVSVTGPLGEQFF,TGTGCCAGCAGCGTAAGCGTGACAGGCCCTTTGGGTGAGCAGTTCTTC
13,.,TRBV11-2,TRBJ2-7,CASSSRRIYEQYF,TGTGCCAGCAGCTCGCGACGGATATACGAGCAGTACTTC
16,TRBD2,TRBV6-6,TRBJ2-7,CASSSSGGSGSVEQYF,TGTGCCAGCAGTTCCTCCGGGGGTAGCGGGAGTGTCGAGCAGTACTTC
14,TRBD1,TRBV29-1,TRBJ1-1,CSVERDRAPTEAFF,TGCAGCGTTGAACGAGACAGGGCCCCCACTGAAGCTTTCTTT
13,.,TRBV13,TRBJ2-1,CASSLGGSGRNFF,TGTGCCAGCAGCTTAGGCGGGAGTGGTCGAAATTTCTTC
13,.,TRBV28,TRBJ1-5,CAVGDRSPQPQHF,TGTGCCGTCGGTGACCGTTCCCCTCAGCCCCAGCATTTT
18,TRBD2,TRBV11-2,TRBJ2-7,CASSFFPGLAGKGDEQYF,TGTGCCAGCAGCTTCTTCCCGGGACTAGCGGGAAAAGGCGACGAGCAGTACTTC